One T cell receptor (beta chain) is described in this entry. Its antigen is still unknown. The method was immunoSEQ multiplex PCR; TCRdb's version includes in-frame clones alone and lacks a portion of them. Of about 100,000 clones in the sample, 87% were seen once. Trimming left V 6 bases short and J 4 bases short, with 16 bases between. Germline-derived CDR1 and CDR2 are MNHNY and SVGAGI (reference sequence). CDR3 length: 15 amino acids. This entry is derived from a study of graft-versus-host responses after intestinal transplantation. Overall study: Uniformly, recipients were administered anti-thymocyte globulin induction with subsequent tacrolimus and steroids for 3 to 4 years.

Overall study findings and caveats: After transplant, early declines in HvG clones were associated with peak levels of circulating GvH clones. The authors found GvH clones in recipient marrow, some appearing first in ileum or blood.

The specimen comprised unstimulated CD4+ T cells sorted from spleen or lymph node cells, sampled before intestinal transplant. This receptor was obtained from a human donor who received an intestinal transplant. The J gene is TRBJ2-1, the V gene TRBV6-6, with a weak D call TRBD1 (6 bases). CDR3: CASRAQGWGYNEQFF. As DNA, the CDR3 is TGTGCCAGCAGAGCGCAGGGGTGGGGTTACAATGAGCAGTTCTTC.